These 24 T cell receptor beta chains were all obtained from the same sample, sequenced in a study of blood T cell repertoires in COVID-19. Method: immunoSEQ multiplex PCR; TCRdb's copy keeps in-frame clones and lacks some. Here the sample spans over 200,000 clones, less than 90% being singletons. Sequencing was performed on PBMCs or T cells enriched from blood (not recorded which). All receptors derive from a woman between 40 and 55 years old who had recovered from COVID-19.

The chain has TRBV19 and TRBJ1-2, with D possibly TRBD1 on 5 matching bases. The CDR3 runs to 13 residues. The germline V gene encodes CDR1 LNHDA and CDR2 SQIVND (reference sequence). Trimming took off 4 bases at V and 8 bases at J, with 14 bases between the two ends. CDR3 DNA sequence: TGTGCCAGTAGTACCCCGGAGGGGCTCGGCTACACCTTC. Translated, it gives CASSTPEGLGYTF.

The chain recombines TRBV4-1 with TRBJ2-7; 12 nucleotides align to TRBD1. Unmatched junction bases numbered 7, after V lost 2 bases and J lost 2 bases. CDR1 MGHRA and CDR2 YSYEKL come from the germline V gene. The CDR3 length is 17 residues. CDR3 nucleotide sequence: TGCGCCAGCAGCCAAACACCGGGACAGGGGGCTGCCTACGAGCAGTACTTC. Its protein product is CASSQTPGQGAAYEQYF.

Here the CDR3 reads CASSFGLGITGGYTF. The CDR3 DNA is TGTGCCAGCAGTTTCGGGTTGGGGATAACAGGAGGCTACACCTTC. This chain uses TRBV27 with TRBJ1-2; weak D call: TRBD1 (5 bases). This CDR3 has 15 amino acids. The germline V gene encodes CDR1 MNHEY and CDR2 SMNVEV (reference sequence). Trimming pared 3 bases from V and 8 bases from J, leaving 19 bases between.

J is TRBJ2-5 and V is TRBV7-2; D gene unclear. CDR1 is SGHTA and CDR2 is FQGNSA in the germline V gene. This CDR3 has 13 residues. V was shortened by 3 bases and J by 5 bases, with 10 bases between the two germline ends. The CDR3 reads CASSFPKAETQYF. In nucleotides, the CDR3 is TGTGCCAGCAGCTTCCCAAAAGCCGAGACCCAGTACTTC.

The rearrangement links TRBV3-1 (or the pseudogene TRBV3-2) to TRBJ2-1; 9 positions agree with TRBD2. CDR1 is LGHDT and CDR2 is YNNKEL in the germline V gene (reference sequence). The CDR3 covers 19 residues. V lost 2 bases, J lost 4 bases, and 15 bases stayed unmatched. CDR3 in DNA: TGTGCCAGCAGCCAAAGAACGGGGCTAGCGGGGACCATTTACAATGAGCAGTTCTTC. It specifies CASSQRTGLAGTIYNEQFF.

V usage is TRBV19 and J usage is TRBJ1-5, with no clear D. Trimming took off 4 bases at V and 1 base at J, with 8 bases between the two ends. The CDR3 is 14 amino acids. Germline lookup yields CDR1 LNHDA and CDR2 SQIVND (reference sequence). CDR3 in DNA: TGTGCCAGTAGTAAGCACGGGAGCAATCAGCCCCAGCATTTT. This encodes CASSKHGSNQPQHF.

The chain carries TRBV29-1 and TRBJ2-5; TRBD2 is a possible D gene (5 bases). V lost 0 bases to trimming and J lost 3 bases, with 17 bases between them. There are 16 residues in the CDR3. The germline V gene encodes CDR1 SQVTM and CDR2 ANQGSEA. CDR3 coding DNA: TGCAGCGTTGAAGATCTTAAGTGGGAGAAAAAAGAGACCCAGTACTTC. Its translation: CSVEDLKWEKKETQYF.

This rearrangement joins TRBV4-1 to TRBJ1-2; the D gene is possibly TRBD1 (6 bases). The CDR3 sequence is 17 residues long. Germline assignment: CDR1 MGHRA and CDR2 YSYEKL. V lost 1 base, J lost 8 bases, and 23 bases lay in between. CDR3 coding DNA: TGCGCCAGCAGCCAAGTGGGGGGGCAAGACAGGAATTGGGGCTACACCTTC. Translating gives CASSQVGGQDRNWGYTF.

The rearrangement links TRBV2 to TRBJ1-4; D is possibly TRBD1 (5 bases). The length of the CDR3 is 14 residues. CDR1 and CDR2 from the germline V gene are SNHLY and FYNNEI. Between the trimmed V and J ends, which lost 8 bases and 7 bases, there was a span of 17 bases. CDR3 residues: CASQRTRMSEKLFF. In DNA form, the CDR3 reads TGTGCCAGCCAAAGGACACGGATGAGTGAAAAACTGTTTTTT.

The CDR3 region has the DNA TGTGCCACCAGTGACCCGAGACAGGGGGGGAATGAGCAGTTCTTC. As protein: CATSDPRQGGNEQFF. The J gene is TRBJ2-1, the V gene TRBV24-1; TRBD1 aligns across 9 bases. Trimming removed 4 bases from V and 7 bases from J; junction bases left unmatched: 7. Germline loops: CDR1 KGHDR, CDR2 SFDVKD. CDR3 size: 15 residues.

Notes on this clone: Other DNA sequences in this specimen translate into the identical CDR3. The CDR3 spells CASSLPPGDTQYF. CDR3 bases: TGTGCCAGCAGTTTACCCCCGGGAGATACGCAGTATTTT. The chain joins TRBV28 to TRBJ2-3; no clear D. The germline CDR1 and CDR2 sequences are MDHEN and SYDVKM. The germline V and J ends were trimmed by 2 bases and 5 bases, with 8 bases remaining between them. This CDR3 is 13 amino acids long.

The CDR3 protein is CASSYPGLAGSSYNEQFF. The CDR3 DNA is TGTGCCAGCAGTTACCCGGGACTAGCGGGTTCGTCCTACAATGAGCAGTTCTTC. The chain links TRBV6-2 or TRBV6-3 to TRBJ2-1; TRBD2 matches 12 bases. CDR1 is MNHEY and CDR2 is SVGEGT in the germline V gene. This CDR3 is 18 amino acids long. After removal of 2 bases from V and 1 base from J, the junction contained 6 bases not matched to a gene.

The chain carries TRBV6-2 or TRBV6-3 and TRBJ2-5, with a tentative D call TRBD2 (5 bases). Trimming stripped 5 bases from V and 2 bases from J, with 18 bases between. There are 16 residues in the CDR3. Germline assignment: CDR1 MNHEY and CDR2 SVGEGT. The CDR3 DNA reads as TGTGCCAGCAGTACCCTAGGGAGAACGTTACAAGAGACCCAGTACTTC. This codes for CASSTLGRTLQETQYF.

The chain links TRBV5-5 to TRBJ1-2; 10 nucleotides align to TRBD1. Germline CDR1 SGHKS, CDR2 YYEKEE (reference sequence). The V segment lost 4 bases and the J segment 8 bases; nucleotides outside the gene matches: 5. The CDR3 runs to 13 residues. CDR3 sequence: CASSIGTGDGYTF. The CDR3 DNA reads TGTGCCAGCAGCATTGGGACAGGGGACGGCTACACCTTC.

The chain's CDR3 is CASSLAGGETQYF. As DNA, the CDR3 is TGTGCCAGCAGCTTAGCGGGGGGGGAGACCCAGTACTTC. The chain employs TRBV7-9 and TRBJ2-5; 7 bases match TRBD2. Germline V gives CDR1 SEHNR, CDR2 FQNEAQ (reference sequence). The CDR3 spans 13 residues. Trimming at V came to 0 bases and at J to 5 bases, leaving 0 bases not matched to a gene.

The chain joins TRBV7-2 to TRBJ2-3; 12 bases map to TRBD2. Germline CDR1 is SGHTA and CDR2 is FQGNSA. The CDR3 spans 16 residues. Trimming took 5 bases from V and 8 from J; bases not matched to a gene: 11. The chain's CDR3 is CASSARTSGTGGTQYF. The CDR3 DNA reads TGTGCCAGCAGCGCGAGGACTAGCGGGACCGGAGGTACGCAGTATTTT.

V is TRBV19 and J is TRBJ2-3, with 12 bases matching TRBD2. The length of the CDR3 is 20 residues. Losses at the gene ends were 5 bases for V and 4 bases for J; bases not matched to a gene: 19. Germline values: CDR1 LNHDA, CDR2 SQIVND (reference sequence). DNA of the CDR3: TGTGCCAGTAGTGATCCGGGACTAGCGGGTAGGTCCGCTTTAGCAGATACGCAGTATTTT. Translation gives CASSDPGLAGRSALADTQYF.

CDR3 sequence: CASSIGLAGGPSTGELFF. Written as DNA, the CDR3 is TGTGCCAGTAGTATAGGGCTAGCGGGAGGGCCCAGCACCGGGGAGCTGTTTTTT. J is TRBJ2-2 and V is TRBV19, with 12 bases lining up with TRBD2. This CDR3 contains 18 residues. Per germline, CDR1 LNHDA and CDR2 SQIVND (reference sequence). Trimming took 1 base from V and 4 from J; bases not matched to a gene: 7.

The J gene is TRBJ1-2, the V gene TRBV27, with TRBD1 matching over 7 bases. CDR3 length: 13 residues. The trim removed 2 bases at V and 6 bases at J, leaving 3 bases unmatched. Germline-derived CDR1 and CDR2 are MNHEY and SMNVEV (reference sequence). CDR3 nucleotides: TGTGCCAGCAGTTTAAACAGGGGTAATGGCTACACCTTC. Its translation is CASSLNRGNGYTF.

The genes are TRBV5-1 and TRBJ1-6; maybe TRBD1 (5 bases). CDR1 and CDR2 from the germline V gene are SGHRS and YFSETQ. The CDR3 covers 15 residues. Deletions cut 4 bases from V and 7 bases from J, with 15 bases between. The CDR3 protein is CASSRRGTENSPLHF. For the CDR3, the DNA is TGCGCCAGCAGCAGACGAGGGACTGAAAATTCACCCCTCCACTTT.

This clone qualifies as medium-sized. The V call is TRBV27, the J call TRBJ2-3; 11 positions agree with TRBD2. V gave up 4 bases and J gave up 0 bases; unmatched junction bases: 12. Germline loops: CDR1 MNHEY, CDR2 SMNVEV (reference sequence). This CDR3 comprises 19 residues. DNA of the CDR3: TGTGCCAGCAGTTCCATATACGGGACTAGCGGATCTAGCACAGATACGCAGTATTTT. Translated, it gives CASSSIYGTSGSSTDTQYF.

The chain employs TRBV7-3 and TRBJ1-1; D is uncertain. This CDR3 spans 15 amino acids. The ends were cut back, 2 bases at V and 1 base at J, with 11 bases in the middle. Germline CDR1 and CDR2: SGHTA and FQGTGA. Here the CDR3 reads CASSLEGAGNTEAFF. Here the CDR3 DNA reads TGTGCCAGCAGCTTAGAAGGCGCGGGGAACACTGAAGCTTTCTTT.

This chain joins TRBV11-3 and TRBJ1-1; TRBD1 agrees at 7 bases. Germline values: CDR1 SGHNT, CDR2 YENEEA. V gave up 5 bases and J gave up 1 base; unmatched junction bases: 7. The CDR3 has 15 residues. CDR3 loop: CASSIQAGGNTEAFF. For the CDR3, the DNA is TGTGCCAGCAGCATCCAAGCAGGGGGGAACACTGAAGCTTTCTTT.

The V call is TRBV3-1 (or the pseudogene TRBV3-2), the J call TRBJ1-1; D is undetermined. CDR3 length equals 15 residues. In germline, CDR1 is LGHDT, CDR2 YNNKEL (reference sequence). Trimming removed 2 bases from V and 5 bases from J, with 15 bases in between. CDR3 loop: CASSQLVHGATEAFF. CDR3 nucleotides: TGTGCCAGCAGCCAATTAGTCCATGGAGCAACTGAAGCTTTCTTT.